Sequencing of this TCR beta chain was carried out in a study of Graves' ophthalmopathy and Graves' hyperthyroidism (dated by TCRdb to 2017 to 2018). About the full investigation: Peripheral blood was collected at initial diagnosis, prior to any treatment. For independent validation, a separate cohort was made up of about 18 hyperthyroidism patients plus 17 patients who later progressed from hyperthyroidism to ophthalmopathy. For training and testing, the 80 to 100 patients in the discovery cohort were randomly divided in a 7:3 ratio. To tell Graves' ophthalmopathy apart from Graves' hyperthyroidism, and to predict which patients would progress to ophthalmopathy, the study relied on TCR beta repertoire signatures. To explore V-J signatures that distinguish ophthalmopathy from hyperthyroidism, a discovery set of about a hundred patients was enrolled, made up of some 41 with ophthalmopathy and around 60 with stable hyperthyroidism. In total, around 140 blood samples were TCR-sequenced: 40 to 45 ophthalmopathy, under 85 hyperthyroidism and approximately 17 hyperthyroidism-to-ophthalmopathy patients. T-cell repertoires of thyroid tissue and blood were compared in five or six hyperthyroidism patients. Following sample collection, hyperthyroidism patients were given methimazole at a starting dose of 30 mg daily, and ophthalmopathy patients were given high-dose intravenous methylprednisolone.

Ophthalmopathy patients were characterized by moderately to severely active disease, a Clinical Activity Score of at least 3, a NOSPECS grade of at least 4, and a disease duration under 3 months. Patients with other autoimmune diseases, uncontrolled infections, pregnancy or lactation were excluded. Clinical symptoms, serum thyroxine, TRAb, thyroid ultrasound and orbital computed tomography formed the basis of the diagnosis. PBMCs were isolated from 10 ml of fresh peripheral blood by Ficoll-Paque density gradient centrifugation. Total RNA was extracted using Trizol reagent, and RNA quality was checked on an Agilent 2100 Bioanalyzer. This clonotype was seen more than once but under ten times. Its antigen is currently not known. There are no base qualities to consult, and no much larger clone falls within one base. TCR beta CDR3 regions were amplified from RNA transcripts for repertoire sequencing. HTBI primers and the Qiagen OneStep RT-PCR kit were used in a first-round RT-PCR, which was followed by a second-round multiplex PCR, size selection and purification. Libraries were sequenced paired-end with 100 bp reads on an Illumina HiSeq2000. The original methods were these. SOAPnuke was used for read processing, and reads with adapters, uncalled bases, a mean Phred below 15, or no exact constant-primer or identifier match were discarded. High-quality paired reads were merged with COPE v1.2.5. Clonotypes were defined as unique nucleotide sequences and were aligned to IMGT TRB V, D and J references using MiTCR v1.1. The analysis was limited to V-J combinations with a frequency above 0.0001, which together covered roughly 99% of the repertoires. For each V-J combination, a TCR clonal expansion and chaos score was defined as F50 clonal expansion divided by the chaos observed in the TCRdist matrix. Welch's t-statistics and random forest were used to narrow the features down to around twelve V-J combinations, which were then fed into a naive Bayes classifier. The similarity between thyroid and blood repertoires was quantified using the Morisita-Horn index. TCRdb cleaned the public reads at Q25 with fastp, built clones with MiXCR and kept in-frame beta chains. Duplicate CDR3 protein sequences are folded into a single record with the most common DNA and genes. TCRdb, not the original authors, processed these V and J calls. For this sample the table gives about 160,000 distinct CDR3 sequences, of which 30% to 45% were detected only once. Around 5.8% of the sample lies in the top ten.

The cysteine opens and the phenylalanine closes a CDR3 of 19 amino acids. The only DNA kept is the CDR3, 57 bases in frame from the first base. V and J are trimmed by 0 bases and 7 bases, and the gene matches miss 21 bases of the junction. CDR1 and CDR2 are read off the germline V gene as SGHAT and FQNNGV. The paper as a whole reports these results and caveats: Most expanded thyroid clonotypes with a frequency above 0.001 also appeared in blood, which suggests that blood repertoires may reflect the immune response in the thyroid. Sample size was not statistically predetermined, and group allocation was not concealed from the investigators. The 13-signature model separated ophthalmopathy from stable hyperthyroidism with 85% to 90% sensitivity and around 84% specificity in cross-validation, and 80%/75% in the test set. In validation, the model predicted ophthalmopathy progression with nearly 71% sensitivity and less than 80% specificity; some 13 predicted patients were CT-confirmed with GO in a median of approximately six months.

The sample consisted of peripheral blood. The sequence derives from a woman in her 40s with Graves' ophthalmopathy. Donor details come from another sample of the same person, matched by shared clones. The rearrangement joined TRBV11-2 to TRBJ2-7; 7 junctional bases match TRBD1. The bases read TGTGCCAGCAGCTTAGAGGTCCCGCCTAGCCCCACAGGGGCCGGGGAGCAGTACTTC. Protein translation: CASSLEVPPSPTGAGEQYF.